This T cell receptor beta chain was captured by sequencing in a study of blood T cell repertoires in COVID-19. Turning to the study itself: Samples came from the United States, Italy and Spain, spanning acute and convalescent COVID-19. T cells, B-cell-depleted T cells, or PBMCs provided the cDNA or gDNA that served as material.

V lost 7 bases to trimming and J lost 3 bases, with 18 bases between them. The CDR3 has 15 amino acids. The V gene's germline CDR1 is MDHEN and CDR2 SYDVKM. Methods used by the authors: Researchers report that nucleated cell counts were estimated from reference gene primer amplification. Produced via immunoSEQ multiplex PCR; TCRdb's table is partial and in-frame only. The V and J calls and clone size are taken from that table; D and trimming were inferred from the DNA. The repertoire holds under 50,000 clones, with 80% to 85% as singletons. This chain connects TRBV28 to TRBJ1-2, with D tentatively TRBD1 (5 bases). The receptor comes from a man in his 70s with acute or convalescent COVID-19. Sample: peripheral blood. The chain's CDR3 is CASNEAGRAHYGYTF. CDR3 bases: TGTGCCAGCAACGAAGCGGGCAGGGCCCACTATGGCTACACCTTC.